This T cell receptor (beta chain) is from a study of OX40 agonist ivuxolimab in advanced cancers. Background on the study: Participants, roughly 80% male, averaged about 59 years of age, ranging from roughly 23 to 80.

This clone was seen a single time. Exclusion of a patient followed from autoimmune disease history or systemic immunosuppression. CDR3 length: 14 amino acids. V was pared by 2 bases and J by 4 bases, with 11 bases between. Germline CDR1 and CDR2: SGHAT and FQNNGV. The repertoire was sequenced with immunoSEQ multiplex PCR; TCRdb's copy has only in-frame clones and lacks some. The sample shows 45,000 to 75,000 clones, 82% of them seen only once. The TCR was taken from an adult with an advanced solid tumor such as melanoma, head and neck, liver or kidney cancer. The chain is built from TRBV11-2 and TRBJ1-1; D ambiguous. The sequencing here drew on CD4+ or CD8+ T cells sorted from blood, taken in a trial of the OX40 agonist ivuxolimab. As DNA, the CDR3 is TGTGCCAGCAGCTTAAGGCCGGGGAGCACTGAAGCTTTCTTT. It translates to CASSLRPGSTEAFF.